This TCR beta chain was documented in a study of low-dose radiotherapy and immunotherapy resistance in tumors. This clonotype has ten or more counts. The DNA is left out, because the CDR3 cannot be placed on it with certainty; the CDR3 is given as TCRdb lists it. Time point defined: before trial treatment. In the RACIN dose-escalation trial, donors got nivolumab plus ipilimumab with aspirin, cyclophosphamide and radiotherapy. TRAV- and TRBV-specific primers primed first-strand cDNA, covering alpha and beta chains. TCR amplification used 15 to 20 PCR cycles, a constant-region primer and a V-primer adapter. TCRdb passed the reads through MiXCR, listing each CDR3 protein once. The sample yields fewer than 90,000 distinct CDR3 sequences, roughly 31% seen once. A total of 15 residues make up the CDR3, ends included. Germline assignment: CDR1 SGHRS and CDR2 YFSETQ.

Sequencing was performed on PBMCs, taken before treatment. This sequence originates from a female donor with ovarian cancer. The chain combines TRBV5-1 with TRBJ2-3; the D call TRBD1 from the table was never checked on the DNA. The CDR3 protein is CASSSSDRATDTQYF.